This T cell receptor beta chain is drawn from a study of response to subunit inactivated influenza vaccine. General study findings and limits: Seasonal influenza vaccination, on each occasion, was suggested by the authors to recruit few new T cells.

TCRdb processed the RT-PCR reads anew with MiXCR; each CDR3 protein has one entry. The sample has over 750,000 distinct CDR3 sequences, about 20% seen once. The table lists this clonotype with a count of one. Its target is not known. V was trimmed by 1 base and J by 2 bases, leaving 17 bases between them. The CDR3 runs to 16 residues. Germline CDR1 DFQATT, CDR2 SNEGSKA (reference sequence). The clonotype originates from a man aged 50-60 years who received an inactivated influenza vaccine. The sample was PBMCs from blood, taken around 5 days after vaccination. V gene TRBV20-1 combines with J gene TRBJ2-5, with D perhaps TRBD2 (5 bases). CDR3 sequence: CSARGGAPWGQETQYF. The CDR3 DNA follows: TGCAGTGCTAGAGGGGGAGCGCCTTGGGGTCAAGAGACCCAGTACTTC.